The rows below give T cell receptor beta chains drawn from one sample of a study of blood T cell repertoires in COVID-19. Assay used: immunoSEQ multiplex PCR; TCRdb lists only in-frame clones, some missing. The sample comprises 540,000 or so clones, approximately 91% of which are singletons, and about 8% rests with the top ten. The sequenced sample was peripheral blood. Source of these receptors: a woman in her 50s with COVID-19, enrolled during active disease. CDR3s include the opening cysteine and the closing phenylalanine or tryptophan. A D gene is named only where the DNA matches it firmly. A clone size is listed for some rows: how often the clone was seen (once, few, many), or a class if it is expanded.

>NA|TRBV7-9|NA|TRBJ1-6
TGTGCCAGCAGCGCAACCCGGATAGCGAATTCACCCCTCCACTTT
CASSATRIANSPLHF
>NA|TRBV9|NA|TRBJ2-6
TGTGCCAGCAGCGTTGTGGGGCGCTCTGGGGCCAACGTCCTGACTTTC
CASSVVGRSGANVLTF
>NA|TRBV19|TRBD1|TRBJ1-4
TGTGCCAGTAGCCCTGGGACAGCTCAAAATGAAAAACTGTTTTTT
CASSPGTAQNEKLFF
>NA|TRBV30|TRBD1|TRBJ2-7
TGTGCCTGGAGTAGGCCCGGACAGGGGACCTACGAGCAGTACTTC
CAWSRPGQGTYEQYF
>NA|TRBV12-5|NA|TRBJ2-1
TGTGCTAGTGGAGGGTCAGGGTCAGACTCCTACAATGAGCAGTTCTTC
CASGGSGSDSYNEQFF
>few|TRBV6-5|NA|TRBJ2-5
TGTGCCAGCAGTTCCCTTCGAGAGACCCAGTACTTC
CASSSLRETQYF
>once|TRBV15|TRBD2|TRBJ2-1
TGTGCCACCAGCAGGACGGGGGGAATTCGCGAGCAGTTCTTC
CATSRTGGIREQFF
>once|TRBV15|NA|TRBJ1-1
TGTGCCACCAGCAGGGCCCCGGGAACGGTGAACACTGAAGCTTTCTTT
CATSRAPGTVNTEAFF
>NA|TRBV2|NA|TRBJ2-2
TGTGCCAGCAGTGTATCAGGGCTAAACACCGGGGAGCTGTTTTTT
CASSVSGLNTGELFF
>NA|TRBV11-2|NA|TRBJ2-2
TGTGCCAGCACCATAACTCGAGGATCGAACACCGGGGAGCTGTTTTTT
CASTITRGSNTGELFF
>NA|TRBV3-1/TRBV3-2|TRBD1|TRBJ1-4
TGTGCCAGCAGCCAAGGACAGGGAGTTGGTGAAAAACTGTTTTTT
CASSQGQGVGEKLFF
>NA|TRBV6-6|NA|TRBJ1-4
TGTGCCAGCAGCCCAGGGTCCGAAAAACTGTTTTTT
CASSPGSEKLFF
>NA|TRBV9|NA|TRBJ2-7
TGTGCCAGCAGCGTAGGGCAGGGTAACGAGCAGTACTTC
CASSVGQGNEQYF
>NA|TRBV23-1|TRBD1|TRBJ1-5
TGCGCCAGCAGTCCACAACCCCGGAAGAAGGGGGCTAACAATCAGCCCCAGCATTTT
CASSPQPRKKGANNQPQHF
>NA|TRBV19|NA|TRBJ2-6
TGTGCCAGTAGTATCTTCGGAGGGGACGGGGCCAACGTCCTGACTTTC
CASSIFGGDGANVLTF
>once|TRBV19|TRBD1|TRBJ2-7
TGTGCCAGTAGTCCCCTCCGACAGGGCAGCCACGAGCAGTACTTC
CASSPLRQGSHEQYF